The rows below give T cell receptor beta chains drawn from one sample of a study of blood T cell repertoires in COVID-19. Profiled with immunoSEQ multiplex PCR; TCRdb holds only in-frame clones, not every one. Of about 200,000 clones in the sample, roughly 84% were seen once. Sample: peripheral blood. The origin of the receptors is a man aged 45-65 years with COVID-19, enrolled during active disease. Each CDR3 is given with its conserved first and last residue. D genes are given only for firm matches. Size tells how often a clone was seen (once, few, many) or the class of an expanded clone, and some rows leave it out.

abundance: .
v_gene: TRBV7-2
j_gene: TRBJ1-5
d_gene: .
CDR3aa: CASSLVEGSNQPQHF

abundance: .
v_gene: TRBV29-1
j_gene: TRBJ2-3
d_gene: .
CDR3aa: CSVAPGTSNTDTQYF

abundance: .
v_gene: TRBV13
j_gene: TRBJ2-7
d_gene: .
CDR3aa: CASSPRAETGEQYF

abundance: .
v_gene: TRBV3-1/TRBV3-2
j_gene: TRBJ2-1
d_gene: TRBD2
CDR3aa: CASSQDLGGRAGDEQFF

abundance: .
v_gene: TRBV18
j_gene: TRBJ2-4
d_gene: .
CDR3aa: CASSPRRTANLAKNIQYF

abundance: .
v_gene: TRBV3-1/TRBV3-2
j_gene: TRBJ1-4
d_gene: TRBD1
CDR3aa: CASSRKQGTYEKLFF

abundance: .
v_gene: TRBV9
j_gene: TRBJ2-3
d_gene: .
CDR3aa: CASSVGQILSTDTQYF

abundance: once
v_gene: TRBV2
j_gene: TRBJ2-1
d_gene: .
CDR3aa: CASSGFSENEQFF

abundance: .
v_gene: TRBV30
j_gene: TRBJ1-4
d_gene: .
CDR3aa: CAWMGQNGEKLFF

abundance: .
v_gene: TRBV19
j_gene: TRBJ2-3
d_gene: .
CDR3aa: CASSEVRTDTQYF

abundance: .
v_gene: TRBV6-5
j_gene: TRBJ1-2
d_gene: TRBD1
CDR3aa: CASSTRQGALYGYTF

abundance: .
v_gene: TRBV5-6
j_gene: TRBJ1-2
d_gene: TRBD1
CDR3aa: CASSPGTEVYGYTF

abundance: few
v_gene: TRBV5-1
j_gene: TRBJ1-1
d_gene: .
CDR3aa: CASSFSSFNTEAFF

abundance: .
v_gene: TRBV5-8
j_gene: TRBJ1-2
d_gene: TRBD1
CDR3aa: CASSLRDRFYGYTF

abundance: .
v_gene: TRBV6-5
j_gene: TRBJ2-7
d_gene: TRBD2
CDR3aa: CASSSPSGGSYEQYF

abundance: .
v_gene: TRBV19
j_gene: TRBJ1-6
d_gene: .
CDR3aa: CASTGAGRSPLHF

abundance: .
v_gene: TRBV12-3/TRBV12-4
j_gene: TRBJ2-7
d_gene: .
CDR3aa: CASTRQPGEQYF

abundance: .
v_gene: TRBV5-4
j_gene: TRBJ2-3
d_gene: TRBD1
CDR3aa: CASSNGQGSKDTQYF

abundance: once
v_gene: TRBV3-1/TRBV3-2
j_gene: TRBJ2-2
d_gene: TRBD2
CDR3aa: CASSERTGGTTGELFF

abundance: once
v_gene: TRBV6-1
j_gene: TRBJ2-7
d_gene: TRBD2
CDR3aa: CASSEAGRGGYEQYF

abundance: .
v_gene: TRBV7-2
j_gene: TRBJ2-1
d_gene: TRBD2
CDR3aa: CASSLVGLAGAKNEQFF

abundance: .
v_gene: TRBV4-1
j_gene: TRBJ2-2
d_gene: TRBD1
CDR3aa: CASSKGGDRGSGIGELFF

abundance: .
v_gene: TRBV4-1
j_gene: TRBJ2-7
d_gene: TRBD2
CDR3aa: CASSQRSGVSYEQYF

abundance: few
v_gene: TRBV5-4
j_gene: TRBJ2-1
d_gene: TRBD2
CDR3aa: CASSLRSGISDNEQFF

abundance: once
v_gene: TRBV6-6
j_gene: TRBJ2-7
d_gene: TRBD2
CDR3aa: CASSGTSGIGYEQYF

abundance: .
v_gene: TRBV5-1
j_gene: TRBJ2-3
d_gene: TRBD2
CDR3aa: CASSGGLAGLTDTQYF

abundance: .
v_gene: TRBV2
j_gene: TRBJ1-1
d_gene: TRBD1
CDR3aa: CASSERQGNTEAFF

abundance: once
v_gene: TRBV24-1
j_gene: TRBJ2-5
d_gene: TRBD2
CDR3aa: CATSVPTGPVRREGWQETQYF

abundance: .
v_gene: TRBV5-1
j_gene: TRBJ1-6
d_gene: .
CDR3aa: CASRGGKDSPLHF

abundance: .
v_gene: TRBV7-2
j_gene: TRBJ2-7
d_gene: .
CDR3aa: CATTAAGEQYF

abundance: .
v_gene: TRBV19
j_gene: TRBJ1-5
d_gene: TRBD1
CDR3aa: CASSILAGGNQPQHF

abundance: once
v_gene: TRBV9
j_gene: TRBJ2-3
d_gene: TRBD2
CDR3aa: CASSVSSGSPDTQYF

abundance: .
v_gene: TRBV7-2
j_gene: TRBJ1-5
d_gene: .
CDR3aa: CASSLDDTNQPQHF

abundance: .
v_gene: TRBV2
j_gene: TRBJ2-1
d_gene: TRBD1
CDR3aa: CASSADRGNEQFF